The present entry profiles one T cell receptor (beta chain) with its context. TCRdb keeps only in-frame clones here, not all; method: immunoSEQ multiplex PCR. The data contain some 300,000 clones, 75% to 90% of them singletons. These data originate in a study of blood T cell repertoires in COVID-19. The V end was cut by 5 bases, the J end by 2 bases, with 16 bases between. The CDR3 has 14 residues. Per germline, CDR1 GTSNPN and CDR2 SVGIG (reference sequence). The chain joins TRBV30 to TRBJ2-7, with a weak D call TRBD1 (5 bases). Sequencing was carried out using peripheral blood. The receptor was isolated from a woman aged 50 to 60 with COVID-19, enrolled during active disease. The CDR3 nucleotides are TGTGCCTGGGCTGAAGGGGTCTTCGCCTACGAGCAGTACTTC. Translating gives CAWAEGVFAYEQYF.